This passage covers 5 T cell receptor beta chains from one sample sequenced in a study of control samples from healthy donors and cancer patients (dated by TCRdb to the early 2020s). Receptor amplification or capture employed the immunoSEQ multiplex PCR assay. The source is immuneACCESS, and TCRdb retained only in-frame sequences with V and J called. Part of the clones is not carried over; for the studies checked, unresolved V genes explain less than half of this, and the remainder is unexplained. For this sample there are over 150,000 clones; approximately 92% appear just once. The top ten clonotypes cover 1.4% to 1.5% of the sample. Sample: blood. The receptor source for this set is a man between 18 and 35 years old in good health.

This chain joins TRBV9 and TRBJ1-1; a possible D gene is TRBD1 (5 bases). Trimming pared 4 bases from V and 2 bases from J, leaving 15 bases between. The CDR3 is 15 amino acids. Germline assignment: CDR1 SGDLS and CDR2 YYNGEE. The CDR3: CASSHDLRGNTEAFF. The CDR3 bases are TGTGCCAGCAGCCACGATCTCCGGGGCAACACTGAAGCTTTCTTT.

V and J are TRBV2 and TRBJ2-4, with D tentatively TRBD1 (5 bases). V was shortened by 7 bases and J by 1 base, with 11 bases between the two germline ends. The CDR3 covers 14 residues. The germline V gene encodes CDR1 SNHLY and CDR2 FYNNEI. CDR3 in DNA: TGTGCCAGCATTGGGGCAGGGGCCAAAAACATTCAGTACTTC. Translating gives CASIGAGAKNIQYF.

This chain links TRBV29-1 with TRBJ2-5; 7 bases are a match to TRBD1. With 5 bases clipped from V and 1 base from J, the junction kept 1 base outside the gene matches. The CDR3 runs to 12 residues. The germline V gene has CDR1 SQVTM and CDR2 ANQGSEA. For the CDR3, the DNA is TGCAGCGTTCGGACAGGCCAAGAGACCCAGTACTTC. This encodes CSVRTGQETQYF.

The rearrangement uses TRBV18 and TRBJ2-7; 7 bases fit TRBD1. Germline V gene sequence: CDR1 KGHSH, CDR2 LQKENI. With 2 bases clipped from V and 5 bases from J, the junction kept 6 bases outside the gene matches. This CDR3 comprises 14 residues. The DNA for the CDR3 is TGTGCCAGCTCACCAACGGGACAGATCAACGAGCAGTACTTC. As protein: CASSPTGQINEQYF.

This chain links TRBV3-1 (or the pseudogene TRBV3-2) with TRBJ1-5; TRBD1 is a possible D gene (5 bases). The CDR3 has 14 amino acids. V dropped 3 bases and J dropped 1 base, with 7 bases sitting between them. Germline loops: CDR1 LGHDT, CDR2 YNNKEL (reference sequence). CDR3 DNA: TGTGCCAGCAGCCAGGCAGGGAGCAATCAGCCCCAGCATTTT. Its protein is CASSQAGSNQPQHF.